These 17 T cell receptor beta chains were sequenced from one sample in a study of T-cell reconstitution after alpha-beta-depleted transplantation in children. Unique molecular identifiers were built into the TCRbeta library. TCRdb passed the PCR reads through MiXCR, listing each CDR3 protein once. The sample lists about a million distinct CDR3 sequences, about 31% seen once, with more than 25% in the top ten. Sequencing was performed on PBMCs, mostly from graft donor cells, taken 360 days after TCRalphabeta/CD19-depleted stem cell transplant. These receptors were taken from a boy younger than two who had a stem cell transplant for SCID, so the T cells may come from the graft donor.

The chain couples TRBV4-2 to TRBJ2-1; D ambiguous. The CDR3 has 14 residues. Trimming took 0 bases from V and 8 from J, leaving 11 bases between them. Germline loops: CDR1 LGHNA, CDR2 YNFKEQ. The CDR3 here is CASSQDNPWDEQFF. In DNA form, the CDR3 reads TGTGCCAGCAGCCAAGATAACCCCTGGGATGAGCAGTTCTTC.

There are a few counts of this clonotype. The chain joins TRBV20-1 to TRBJ2-3; the D call may be TRBD1 or TRBD2 (6 bases each). The CDR3 contains 15 residues. CDR1 DFQATT and CDR2 SNEGSKA come from the germline V gene (reference sequence). V gave up 7 bases and J gave up 0 bases, with 17 bases separating them. In DNA form, the CDR3 reads TGCAGTGGCTTGTCGGGGGCGATTAGCACAGATACGCAGTATTTT. It codes for CSGLSGAISTDTQYF.

The CDR3 loop reads CASSQAPRDRQFF. The CDR3 nucleotides are TGCGCCAGCAGCCAAGCCCCCCGGGACAGGCAGTTCTTC. The rearrangement uses TRBV4-3 and TRBJ2-1, with 7 bases aligning to TRBD1. Germline CDR1 reads LGHNA; CDR2 reads YSLEER. The CDR3 consists of 13 residues. Germline trimming cut 1 base from V and 12 bases from J; bases unmatched to any gene: 6.

The chain joins TRBV6-2 or TRBV6-3 to TRBJ1-5; possible D gene TRBD1, 6 bases. Germline CDR1 MNHEY, CDR2 SVGEGT. Deletions cut 4 bases from V and 2 bases from J, with 9 bases between. The CDR3 length is 14 residues. Written as DNA, the CDR3 is TGTGCCAGCAGTTGGACAGTTGGCAATCAGCCCCAGCATTTT. This gives the protein CASSWTVGNQPQHF.

The rearrangement uses TRBV11-1 and TRBJ2-6; a possible D gene is TRBD1 (6 bases). Trimming pared 4 bases from V and 0 bases from J, leaving 16 bases between. The CDR3 loop spans 18 amino acids. Looked up from germline, CDR1 is SGHAT and CDR2 is FQDESV (reference sequence). DNA of the CDR3: TGTGCCAGCAGCTCCTTCAGGGGAACTTCCTCTGGGGCCAACGTCCTGACTTTC. Its protein product is CASSSFRGTSSGANVLTF.

This clonotype was seen just once. This rearrangement joins TRBV5-6 to TRBJ2-2; perhaps TRBD1 as D (5 bases). The V end was cut by 4 bases, the J end by 5 bases, with 9 bases between. CDR3 length: 13 residues. Germline V CDR1 and CDR2: SGHDT, YYEEEE. The CDR3 loop reads CASSKGQTGELFF. CDR3 nucleotides: TGTGCCAGCAGCAAAGGACAAACCGGGGAGCTGTTTTTT.

This clonotype was counted a few times. The V and J genes are TRBV9 and TRBJ2-5; D gene unclear. Trimming left V 4 bases short and J 0 bases short, with 10 bases between. CDR1 is SGDLS, CDR2 YYNGEE, per germline. The CDR3 has 14 residues. DNA for the CDR3: TGTGCCAGCAGCCCAACCCTGTACCAAGAGACCCAGTACTTC. Residues: CASSPTLYQETQYF.

This clonotype came up a few times. The V gene is TRBV4-1, the J gene TRBJ2-6, with 7 bases that match TRBD2. V lost 0 bases and J lost 0; bases outside the gene matches: 11. This CDR3 has 20 amino acids. The germline gives CDR1 MGHRA, CDR2 YSYEKL. The CDR3 protein is CASSQEVRGLLFSGANVLTF. CDR3 in DNA: TGCGCCAGCAGCCAAGAGGTACGGGGACTACTTTTCTCTGGGGCCAACGTCCTGACTTTC.

This clonotype was recorded a few times. The rearrangement uses TRBV24-1 and TRBJ1-2; D is perhaps TRBD1 (6 bases). Germline V gene sequence: CDR1 KGHDR, CDR2 SFDVKD. V was pared by 7 bases and J by 2 bases, with 10 bases between. This CDR3 comprises 13 residues. CDR3 sequence: CATSITGNYGYTF. CDR3 coding DNA: TGTGCCACCAGCATAACAGGGAACTATGGCTACACCTTC.

This rearrangement joins TRBV6-5 to TRBJ2-1, with TRBD1 matching 8 bases. CDR3 length: 15 residues. Germline trimming cut 2 bases from V and 10 bases from J; bases unmatched to any gene: 10. CDR1 is MNHEY and CDR2 is SVGAGI in the germline V gene. CDR3 loop: CASSYPRTGNGEQFF. The CDR3 DNA sequence: TGTGCCAGCAGTTACCCAAGGACAGGGAACGGGGAGCAGTTCTTC.

This clonotype was picked up a small number of times. The rearrangement joins TRBV20-1 to TRBJ2-7, with a tentative D call TRBD2 (6 bases). The length of the CDR3 is 15 residues. Germline CDR1 is DFQATT and CDR2 is SNEGSKA (reference sequence). With 0 bases removed from V and 0 bases from J, the gap between germline ends came to 12 bases. DNA for the CDR3: TGCAGTGCTAGAGATTACCGGGGGTCCTCCTACGAGCAGTACTTC. Residues: CSARDYRGSSYEQYF.

This clonotype was recorded once. The chain uses TRBV12-3 or TRBV12-4 and TRBJ2-4, with D possibly being TRBD1 (7 bases). The CDR3 has 16 residues. V gave up 4 bases and J gave up 8 bases, with 21 bases separating them. In nucleotides, the CDR3 is TGTGCCAGCAGTTCGGGGGCAGGGGGTTTGGGGGACATTCAGTACTTC. It codes for CASSSGAGGLGDIQYF.

The CDR3 region is CASSRPGQVTDTQYF. The CDR3 DNA sequence: TGTGCCAGCAGCAGACCGGGACAGGTCACAGATACGCAGTATTTT. The V call is TRBV21-1, the J call TRBJ2-3; whether TRBD1, the table's D call, matches the DNA was not checked. TRBV21-1 is flagged as a pseudogene. This CDR3 contains 15 residues.

This chain joins TRBV5-1 and TRBJ2-7, with 7 nucleotides matching TRBD2. V lost 0 bases to trimming and J lost 0 bases; unmatched junction nucleotides: 9. The CDR3 is 17 amino acids. Germline assignment: CDR1 SGHRS and CDR2 YFSETQ. CDR3: CASSLGGAGEFSYEQYF. The CDR3 bases are TGCGCCAGCAGCTTGGGAGGGGCGGGGGAGTTCTCCTACGAGCAGTACTTC.

This clonotype has just a few counts. This rearrangement joins TRBV11-2 to TRBJ2-7; D perhaps matches TRBD1 (6 bases). CDR1 and CDR2 from the germline V gene are SGHAT and FQNNGV. Trimming shortened V by 5 bases and J by 3 bases, and 20 bases separated the two germline ends. The CDR3 is 16 residues long. In DNA, the CDR3 is TGTGCCAGCAGCCCGATCCAGGGACATCTCAACTACGAGCAGTACTTC. Amino acids: CASSPIQGHLNYEQYF.

The chain recombines TRBV5-1 with TRBJ1-5, with 9 bases matching TRBD1. The CDR3 spans 16 residues. The germline gives CDR1 SGHRS, CDR2 YFSETQ. V lost 2 bases and J lost 3; bases outside the gene matches: 6. CDR3 bases: TGCGCCAGCAGCTTCCGGGACAGGGTGAACAATCAGCCCCAGCATTTT. It yields the protein CASSFRDRVNNQPQHF.

In this sample, this clonotype turned up a few times. The chain recombines TRBV27 with TRBJ2-7; D remains ambiguous. Germline CDR1 is MNHEY and CDR2 is SMNVEV (reference sequence). With 3 bases removed from V and 3 bases from J, the gap between germline ends came to 15 bases. The CDR3 is 15 amino acids. As DNA, the CDR3 is TGTGCCAGCAGTTTTCGGGTTGGGCGGATCTACGAGCAGTACTTC. Translating it yields CASSFRVGRIYEQYF.